The next 24 T cell receptor beta chains were all read from a single sample in a study of T cell responses to AZD1222 COVID-19 vaccine. Using immunoSEQ multiplex PCR, the repertoire was profiled, and TCRdb retains in-frame clones only, with some absent. Altogether about 74,000 clones are present, about nine tenths being singletons, with the ten largest covering roughly 2.7%. The sample was peripheral blood, taken on day 0 of AZD1222 vaccination. These receptors all stem from an adult in good health.

The chain joins TRBV4-1 to TRBJ2-3; TRBD2 is a possible D gene (8 bases). V was cut by 0 bases and J by 7 bases, with 23 bases left in between. Germline values: CDR1 MGHRA, CDR2 YSYEKL. The CDR3 contains 18 residues. In nucleotides, the CDR3 is TGCGCCAGCAGCCAAGACGATAGACGGGAGGGGGCGAAAAATACGCAGTATTTT. Translating it yields CASSQDDRREGAKNTQYF.

V usage is TRBV5-1 and J usage is TRBJ1-5; D uncertain. Germline CDR1 reads SGHRS; CDR2 reads YFSETQ. The CDR3 consists of 13 residues. V lost 4 bases and J 1 base, leaving 6 bases between the germline ends. The CDR3 coding sequence is TGCGCCAGCAGCCGGGGAAGCAATCAGCCCCAGCATTTT. Translation: CASSRGSNQPQHF.

The genes are TRBV2 and TRBJ1-2, with TRBD1 matching 9 bases. Germline assignment: CDR1 SNHLY and CDR2 FYNNEI. The trim removed 7 bases at V and 7 bases at J, leaving 10 bases unmatched. The length of the CDR3 is 14 residues. The CDR3 DNA reads as TGTGCCAGCACCCTGACAGGGGGTTGGGGTGGCTACACCTTC. It encodes CASTLTGGWGGYTF.

V is TRBV6-5 and J is TRBJ2-5; 10 nucleotides align to TRBD2. CDR1 is MNHEY and CDR2 is SVGAGI in the germline V gene. This CDR3 has 14 residues. J was trimmed by 4 bases and V by 7 bases; bases with no gene match: 6. CDR3 DNA sequence: TGTGCCAGCACCCCAGGACTAGCGGTAGAGACCCAGTACTTC. Its translation is CASTPGLAVETQYF.

This rearrangement joins TRBV5-4 to TRBJ1-4; D is possibly TRBD1 (5 bases). CDR1 SGHNT and CDR2 YYREEE come from the germline V gene (reference sequence). The length of the CDR3 is 14 residues. V lost 1 base, J lost 3 bases, and 7 bases lay in between. The DNA of the CDR3 is TGTGCCAGCAGCTTGAAGGGGTCTAATGAAAAACTGTTTTTT. Protein: CASSLKGSNEKLFF. Based on the CDR3 plus reference TRBV5-4 and TRBJ1-4, the full variable domain is ETGVTQSPTHLIKTRGQQVTLRCSSQSGHNTVSWYQQALGQGPQFIFQYYREEENGRGNFPPRFSGLQFPNYSSELNVNALELDDSALYLCASSLKGSNEKLFFGSGTQLSVL.

This chain uses TRBV6-5 with TRBJ2-7; D tentatively reads TRBD1 or TRBD2 (5 bases each). The CDR3 totals 12 residues. Germline V CDR1 and CDR2: MNHEY, SVGAGI. V was cut by 7 bases and J by 6 bases, with 13 bases left in between. CDR3 in amino acids: CASTYLGTEQYF. The DNA of the CDR3 is TGTGCCAGCACCTACCTCGGGACCGAGCAGTACTTC.

This clone was detected only once. The genes are TRBV7-8 and TRBJ1-5; 10 bases map to TRBD1. The V and J ends lost 5 bases and 7 bases, in that order; junction bases with no gene match: 11. The CDR3 loop spans 16 amino acids. Germline loops: CDR1 SGHVS, CDR2 FQNEAQ. The chain's CDR3 is CASSPLGSTGGQPQHF. CDR3 sequence (DNA): TGTGCCAGCAGCCCTCTCGGATCGACAGGGGGCCAGCCCCAGCATTTT.

The gene calls are TRBV28 and TRBJ1-4; tentatively, D is TRBD1 (5 bases). There are 12 residues in the CDR3. Germline V lookup: CDR1 MDHEN, CDR2 SYDVKM. V was pared by 8 bases and J by 7 bases, with 11 bases between. The CDR3, as DNA: TGTGCCAGCTGGGAGGGGCCTGAAAAACTGTTTTTT. It specifies CASWEGPEKLFF.

V is TRBV2 and J is TRBJ1-5; D is ambiguous. Germline V gene lookup returns CDR1 SNHLY and CDR2 FYNNEI. The CDR3 has 13 residues. V lost 2 bases and J lost 7, with 9 bases in between. For the CDR3, the DNA is TGTGCCAGCAGTGAACAGTACTACCAGCCCCAGCATTTT. Residues: CASSEQYYQPQHF. Complete variable domain (other parts from reference TRBV2 and TRBJ1-5): EPEVTQTPSHQVTQMGQEVILRCVPISNHLYFYWYRQILGQKVEFLVSFYNNEISEKSEIFDDQFSVERPDGSNFTLKIRSTKLEDSAMYFCASSEQYYQPQHFGDGTRLSIL.

The V call is TRBV6-5, the J call TRBJ2-3, with 7 nucleotides matching TRBD1. Germline lookup yields CDR1 MNHEY and CDR2 SVGAGI. After removal of 2 bases from V and 6 bases from J, the junction contained 5 bases not matched to a gene. The CDR3 contains 14 residues. The DNA for the CDR3 is TGTGCCAGCAGTTACACGACAGGGTGGGATACGCAGTATTTT. Translated: CASSYTTGWDTQYF.

The chain employs TRBV25-1 and TRBJ2-4; D tentatively reads TRBD1 or TRBD2 (5 bases each). The V gene lost 2 bases and the J gene lost 8 bases, with 13 bases spanning the gap. Germline V gives CDR1 MGHDK, CDR2 SYGVNS. The CDR3 covers 14 residues. Here the CDR3 reads CASSEGGISDIQYF. The CDR3 DNA is TGTGCCAGCAGTGAAGGGGGTATTAGTGACATTCAGTACTTC.

The gene calls are TRBV29-1 and TRBJ1-1; D unclear. The V gene lost 4 bases and the J gene lost 1 base, with 13 bases spanning the gap. The CDR3 runs to 14 residues. Germline V gene lookup returns CDR1 SQVTM and CDR2 ANQGSEA. The CDR3 bases are TGCAGCGTTGGACTAAGGACGGGGAACACTGAAGCTTTCTTT. This encodes CSVGLRTGNTEAFF.

The chain uses TRBV27 and TRBJ1-6; TRBD1 is a possible D gene (6 bases). V lost 2 bases and J 6 bases, leaving 11 bases between the germline ends. From germline, CDR1 is MNHEY and CDR2 SMNVEV (reference sequence). The CDR3 is 15 residues long. In DNA, the CDR3 is TGTGCCAGCAGTTTAGGAGGGGGTTTTAATTCACCCCTCCACTTT. This encodes CASSLGGGFNSPLHF.

This CDR3 reads CASSLAGGPGEQFF. The CDR3 DNA follows: TGTGCCAGTAGCTTAGCGGGGGGGCCCGGTGAGCAGTTCTTC. The genes are TRBV19 and TRBJ2-1, with 11 bases that match TRBD2. This CDR3 is built from 14 residues. The trim removed 6 bases at V and 9 bases at J, leaving 7 bases unmatched. Germline V gene sequence: CDR1 LNHDA, CDR2 SQIVND (reference sequence).

There are a few counts of this clone. The rearrangement joins TRBV6-2 or TRBV6-3 to TRBJ1-2; D gene unclear. Germline CDR1 MNHEY, CDR2 SVGEGT. V lost 5 bases and J 4 bases, leaving 14 bases between the germline ends. The CDR3 has 14 residues. The CDR3 reads CASSRPAGSYGYTF. The CDR3, as DNA: TGTGCCAGCAGTCGCCCCGCGGGAAGCTATGGCTACACCTTC.

The chain uses TRBV30 and TRBJ2-2; D is possibly TRBD1 (6 bases). This CDR3 has 11 residues. Germline CDR1 GTSNPN, CDR2 SVGIG (reference sequence). The V end was cut by 4 bases, the J end by 6 bases, with 6 bases between. CDR3 DNA: TGTGCCTGGAACAGGGCCGGGGAGCTGTTTTTT. Translation gives CAWNRAGELFF.

This rearrangement joins TRBV28 to TRBJ1-5; the D gene is possibly TRBD1 (6 bases). The V and J ends lost 3 bases and 2 bases respectively, with 20 bases between them. The V gene's germline CDR1 is MDHEN and CDR2 SYDVKM. This CDR3 region has 18 residues. The CDR3 is CASSLGAAAGLGNQPQHF. The CDR3 DNA is TGTGCCAGCAGTTTGGGGGCGGCGGCGGGTCTAGGCAATCAGCCCCAGCATTTT.

The genes are TRBV6-5 and TRBJ1-1; no clear D. The V gene lost 6 bases and the J gene lost 11 bases, with 19 bases spanning the gap. This CDR3 is built from 13 residues. Germline values: CDR1 MNHEY, CDR2 SVGAGI. The DNA of the CDR3 is TGTGCCAGCAGGCAATCGCTAAGCCTGGACGCTTTCTTT. This translates into CASRQSLSLDAFF.

The V and J genes are TRBV10-3 and TRBJ1-2; no definite D call. Trimming left V 0 bases short and J 8 bases short, with 10 bases between. This CDR3 is built from 13 residues. The germline gives CDR1 ENHRY, CDR2 SYGVKD. The CDR3 coding sequence is TGTGCCATCAGTGAGTCTGGCAGCCAGGGCTACACCTTC. Translated, it gives CAISESGSQGYTF.

The chain carries TRBV28 and TRBJ1-3, with TRBD1 identical over 7 bases. Germline CDR1 MDHEN, CDR2 SYDVKM. There are 16 residues in the CDR3. The trim removed 5 bases at V and 0 bases at J, leaving 7 bases unmatched. The CDR3 DNA follows: TGTGCCAGCAGTGATTACAGGGGCCCCTCTGGAAACACCATATATTTT. Translated, it gives CASSDYRGPSGNTIYF.

This sequence joins TRBV11-2 and TRBJ1-3; D uncertain. This CDR3 is built from 16 residues. Germline V CDR1 and CDR2: SGHAT, FQNNGV. V lost 2 bases and J 1 base, leaving 12 bases between the germline ends. The DNA of the CDR3 is TGTGCCAGCAGCTTACAGCCAGCCCGGTCTGGAAACACCATATATTTT. Translation gives CASSLQPARSGNTIYF.

The chain recombines TRBV19 with TRBJ1-1; D gene ambiguous. This CDR3 contains 15 residues. Germline lookup yields CDR1 LNHDA and CDR2 SQIVND (reference sequence). Trimming took off 5 bases at V and 4 bases at J, with 17 bases between the two ends. The CDR3 DNA reads TGTGCCAGTAGTCCGACGACCACGGTGGGCACTGAAGCTTTCTTT. This encodes CASSPTTTVGTEAFF.

J is TRBJ1-1 and V is TRBV7-2; D uncertain. The V gene lost 1 base and the J gene lost 2 bases, with 8 bases spanning the gap. This CDR3 comprises 14 residues. Germline CDR1 reads SGHTA; CDR2 reads FQGNSA. The CDR3 loop is CASSLVGRNTEAFF. DNA for the CDR3: TGTGCCAGCAGCTTAGTGGGCAGAAACACTGAAGCTTTCTTT. The entire variable domain, with the rest obtained from reference TRBV7-2 and TRBJ1-1, is as follows: GAGVSQSPSNKVTEKGKDVELRCDPISGHTALYWYRQSLGQGLEFLIYFQGNSAPDKSGLPSDRFSAERTGGSVSTLTIQRTQQEDSAVYLCASSLVGRNTEAFFGQGTRLTVV.

The chain combines TRBV5-1 with TRBJ1-2; D uncertain. This CDR3 has 14 residues. Germline lookup yields CDR1 SGHRS and CDR2 YFSETQ. V dropped 4 bases and J dropped 0 bases, with 10 bases sitting between them. The CDR3 region is CASSLGPTNYGYTF. The CDR3 DNA follows: TGCGCCAGCAGCCTGGGCCCCACTAACTATGGCTACACCTTC.